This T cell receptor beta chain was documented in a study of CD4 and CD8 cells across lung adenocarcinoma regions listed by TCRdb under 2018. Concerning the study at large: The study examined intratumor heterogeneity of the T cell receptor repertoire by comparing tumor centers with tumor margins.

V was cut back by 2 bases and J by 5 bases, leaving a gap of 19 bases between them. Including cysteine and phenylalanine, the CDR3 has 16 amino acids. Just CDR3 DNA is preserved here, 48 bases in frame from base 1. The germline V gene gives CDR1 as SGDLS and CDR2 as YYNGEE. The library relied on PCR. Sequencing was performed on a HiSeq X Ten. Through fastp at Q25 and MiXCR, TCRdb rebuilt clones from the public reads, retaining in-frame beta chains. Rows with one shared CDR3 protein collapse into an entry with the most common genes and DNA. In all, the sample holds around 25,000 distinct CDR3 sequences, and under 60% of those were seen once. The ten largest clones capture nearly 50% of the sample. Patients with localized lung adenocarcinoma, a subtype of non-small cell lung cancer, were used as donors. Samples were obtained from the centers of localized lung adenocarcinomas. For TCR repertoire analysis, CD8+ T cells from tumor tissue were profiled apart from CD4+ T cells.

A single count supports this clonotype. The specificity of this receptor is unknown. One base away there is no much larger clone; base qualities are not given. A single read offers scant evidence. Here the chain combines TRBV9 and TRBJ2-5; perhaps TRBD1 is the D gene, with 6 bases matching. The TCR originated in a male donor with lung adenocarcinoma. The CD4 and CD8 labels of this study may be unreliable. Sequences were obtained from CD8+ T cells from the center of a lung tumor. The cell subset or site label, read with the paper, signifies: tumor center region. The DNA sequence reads TGTGCCAGCAGCGTCTCCCGGACAGAAGCGAGGGAGACCCAGTACTTC. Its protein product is CASSVSRTEARETQYF. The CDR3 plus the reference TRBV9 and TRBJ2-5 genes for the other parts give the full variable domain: DSGVTQTPKHLITATGQRVTLRCSPRSGDLSVYWYQQSLDQGLQFLIQYYNGEERAKGNILERFSAQQFPDLHSELNLSSLELGDSALYFCASSVSRTEARETQYFGPGTRLLVL.